This TCR beta chain stems from a study of graft-versus-host responses after intestinal transplantation. Study-level background: Anti-thymocyte globulin served as induction for all recipients, who then took tacrolimus and steroids for about 3 years.

With respect to this clone: Its target is not known.

The CDR3 spans 18 residues. CDR1 SGHDN and CDR2 FVKESK come from the germline V gene. J lost 4 bases, V lost 3 bases, and 13 bases had no gene match. Sequencing was performed with immunoSEQ multiplex PCR; in TCRdb, only in-frame clones are kept and a portion is missing. The sample carries more than 65,000 clones, approximately 80% recorded once. The chain combines TRBV14 with TRBJ2-7; TRBD2 agrees at 12 bases. The receptor's source is a human donor who was the organ donor for an intestinal transplant. The specimen comprised unstimulated CD4+ T cells sorted from spleen or lymph node cells, sampled before transplant. The CDR3 region is CASSHDLKLAGGWYEQYV. The DNA for the CDR3 is TGTGCCAGCAGCCACGATCTAAAACTAGCGGGGGGTTGGTACGAGCAGTACGTC.